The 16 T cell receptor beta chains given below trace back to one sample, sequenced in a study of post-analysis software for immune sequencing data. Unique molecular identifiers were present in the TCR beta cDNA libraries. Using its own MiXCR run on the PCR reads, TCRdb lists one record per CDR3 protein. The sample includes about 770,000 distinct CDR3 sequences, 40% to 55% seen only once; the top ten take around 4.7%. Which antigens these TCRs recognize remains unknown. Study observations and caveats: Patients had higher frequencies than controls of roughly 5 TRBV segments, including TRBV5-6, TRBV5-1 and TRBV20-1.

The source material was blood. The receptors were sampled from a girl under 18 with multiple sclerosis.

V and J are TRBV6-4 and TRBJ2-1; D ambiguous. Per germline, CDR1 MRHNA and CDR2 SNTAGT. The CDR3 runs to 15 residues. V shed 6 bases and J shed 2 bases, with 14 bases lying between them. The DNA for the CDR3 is TGTGCCAGCAGCCCCGAGGCGTTCACCTACAATGAGCAGTTCTTC. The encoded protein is CASSPEAFTYNEQFF.

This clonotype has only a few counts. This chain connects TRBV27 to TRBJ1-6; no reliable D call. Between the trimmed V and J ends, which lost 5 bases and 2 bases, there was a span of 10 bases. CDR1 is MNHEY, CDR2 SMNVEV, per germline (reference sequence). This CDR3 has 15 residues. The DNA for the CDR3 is TGTGCCAGCAGTGGAGGAGAGCCCTATAATTCACCCCTCCACTTT. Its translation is CASSGGEPYNSPLHF.

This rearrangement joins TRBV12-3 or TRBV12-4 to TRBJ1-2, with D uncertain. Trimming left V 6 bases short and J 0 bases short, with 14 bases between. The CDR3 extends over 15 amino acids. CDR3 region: CASRSQSVANYGYTF. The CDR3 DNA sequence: TGTGCCAGCAGGTCCCAGTCCGTAGCTAACTATGGCTACACCTTC.

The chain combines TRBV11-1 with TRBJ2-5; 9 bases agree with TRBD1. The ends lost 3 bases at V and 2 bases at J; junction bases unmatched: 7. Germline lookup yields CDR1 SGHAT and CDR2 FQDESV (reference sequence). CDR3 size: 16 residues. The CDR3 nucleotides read TGTGCCAGCAGCTTCTCCGGACAGGGGCCACAAGAGACCCAGTACTTC. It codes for CASSFSGQGPQETQYF.

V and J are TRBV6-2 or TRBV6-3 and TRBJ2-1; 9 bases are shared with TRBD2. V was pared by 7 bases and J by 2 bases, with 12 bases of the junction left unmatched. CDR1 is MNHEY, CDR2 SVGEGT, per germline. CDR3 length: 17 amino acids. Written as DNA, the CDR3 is TGTGCCAGCAACAACCGGGCGGGGACTAGCCCCTACAATGAGCAGTTCTTC. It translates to CASNNRAGTSPYNEQFF.

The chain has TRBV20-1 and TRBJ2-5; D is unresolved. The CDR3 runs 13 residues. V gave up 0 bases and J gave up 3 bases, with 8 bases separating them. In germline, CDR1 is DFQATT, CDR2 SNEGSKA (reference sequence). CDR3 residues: CSARDRTKETQYF. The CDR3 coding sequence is TGCAGTGCTAGAGATCGGACCAAAGAGACCCAGTACTTC.

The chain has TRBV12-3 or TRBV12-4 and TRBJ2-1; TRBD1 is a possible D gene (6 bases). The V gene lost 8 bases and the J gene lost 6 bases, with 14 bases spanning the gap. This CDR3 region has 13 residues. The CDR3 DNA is TGTGCCAGCGGAAGACAGGCCGGCAATGAGCAGTTCTTC. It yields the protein CASGRQAGNEQFF.

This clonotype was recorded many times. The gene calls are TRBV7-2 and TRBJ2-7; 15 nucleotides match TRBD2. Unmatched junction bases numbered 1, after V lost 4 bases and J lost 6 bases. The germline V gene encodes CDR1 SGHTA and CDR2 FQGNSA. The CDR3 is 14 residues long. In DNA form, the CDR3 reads TGTGCCAGCAGCTCGGGACTAGCGGGAGGCGAGCAGTACTTC. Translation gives CASSSGLAGGEQYF.

Written as DNA, the CDR3 is TGTGCCAGCAGTTTAAACGCCCCCGGACTAGCGACGCAGTACTTC. Residues: CASSLNAPGLATQYF. The chain has TRBV27 and TRBJ2-7; TRBD2 matches 9 bases. The trim removed 2 bases at V and 9 bases at J, leaving 11 bases unmatched. This CDR3 is built from 15 residues. Germline CDR1 reads MNHEY; CDR2 reads SMNVEV (reference sequence).

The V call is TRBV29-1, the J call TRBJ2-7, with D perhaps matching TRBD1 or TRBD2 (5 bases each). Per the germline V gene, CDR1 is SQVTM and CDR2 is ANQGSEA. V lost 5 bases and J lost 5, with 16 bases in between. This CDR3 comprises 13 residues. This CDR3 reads CSVYRDRPDEQYF. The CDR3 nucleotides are TGCAGCGTTTACCGGGACCGACCCGACGAGCAGTACTTC.

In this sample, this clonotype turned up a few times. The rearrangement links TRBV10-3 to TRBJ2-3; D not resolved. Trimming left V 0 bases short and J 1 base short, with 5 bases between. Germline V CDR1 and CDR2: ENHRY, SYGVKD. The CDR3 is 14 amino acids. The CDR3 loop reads CAISESEGTDTQYF. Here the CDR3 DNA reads TGTGCCATCAGTGAGTCAGAGGGCACAGATACGCAGTATTTT.

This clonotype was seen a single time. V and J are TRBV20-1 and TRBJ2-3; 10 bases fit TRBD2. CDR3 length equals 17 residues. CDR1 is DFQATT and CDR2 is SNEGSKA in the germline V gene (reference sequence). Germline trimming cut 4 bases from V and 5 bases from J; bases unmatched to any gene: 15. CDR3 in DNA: TGCAGTGCTACTAACGCTGCCCCTAGCGGGAGTTTAGATACGCAGTATTTT. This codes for CSATNAAPSGSLDTQYF.

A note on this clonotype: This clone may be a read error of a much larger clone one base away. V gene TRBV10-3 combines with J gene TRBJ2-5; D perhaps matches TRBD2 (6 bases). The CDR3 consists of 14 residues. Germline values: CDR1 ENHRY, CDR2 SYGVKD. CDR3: CAVSVGGRQETQYF. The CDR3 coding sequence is TGTGCCGTCAGTGTAGGAGGGAGGCAAGAGACCCAGTACTTC.

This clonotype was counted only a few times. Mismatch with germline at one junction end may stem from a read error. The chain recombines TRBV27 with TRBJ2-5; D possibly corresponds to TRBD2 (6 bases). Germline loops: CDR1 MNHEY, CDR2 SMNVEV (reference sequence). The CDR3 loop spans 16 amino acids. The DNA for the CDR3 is TGTGCCAGCAGTTTATCGCCCCTCTGGGGAGGAGAGACTCAGTACTTC. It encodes CASSLSPLWGGETQYF.

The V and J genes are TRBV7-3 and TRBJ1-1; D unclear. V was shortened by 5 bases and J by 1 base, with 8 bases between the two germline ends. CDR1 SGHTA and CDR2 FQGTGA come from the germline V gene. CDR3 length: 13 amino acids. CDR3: CASSLNGNTEAFF. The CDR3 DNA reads TGTGCCAGCAGCCTCAACGGGAACACTGAAGCTTTCTTT.

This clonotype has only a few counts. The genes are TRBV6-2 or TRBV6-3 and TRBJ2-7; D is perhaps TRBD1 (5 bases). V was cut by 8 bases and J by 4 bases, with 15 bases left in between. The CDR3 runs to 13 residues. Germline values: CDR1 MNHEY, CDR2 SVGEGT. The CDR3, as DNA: TGTGCCAGCGGATGGCCAGGGCCTTACGAGCAGTACTTC. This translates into CASGWPGPYEQYF.